These 13 T cell receptor beta chains share one sample of origin, sequenced in a study of T cells in Graves' hyperthyroidism and ophthalmopathy. The TCR beta CDR3 regions underwent amplification using RNA transcripts as the source. Researchers ran a first-round RT-PCR on the TCR CDR3 using the HTBI primer set. TCRdb called the multiplex PCR reads again in MiXCR, with one record for every CDR3 protein. The data hold around 420,000 distinct CDR3 sequences, with 15% to 18% observed a single time. The sequencing input was blood. The receptor set was obtained from a woman aged 18 to 35 with Graves' hyperthyroidism.

This clonotype was recorded at least ten times. V usage is TRBV20-1 and J usage is TRBJ1-1, with 7 bases matching TRBD1. V lost 5 bases, J lost 1 base, and 4 bases stayed unmatched. The CDR3 loop spans 13 amino acids. Germline V gene data show CDR1 as DFQATT and CDR2 as SNEGSKA (reference sequence). CDR3 DNA sequence: TGCAGTGCTGAAAGGGGGCCGAACACTGAAGCTTTCTTT. Its translation: CSAERGPNTEAFF.

This clonotype was counted between two and nine times. The chain carries TRBV5-1 and TRBJ1-2; 8 bases line up with TRBD1. V gave up 4 bases and J gave up 7 bases; unmatched junction bases: 24. CDR1 is SGHRS, CDR2 YFSETQ, per germline. The CDR3 loop spans 19 amino acids. CDR3 nucleotides: TGCGCCAGCAGCCACTCCCCCGGGACAGGTTTACAATCCTATTCTGGCTACACCTTC. This codes for CASSHSPGTGLQSYSGYTF.

This clonotype was detected a few times. The chain employs TRBV9 and TRBJ2-2, with 7 positions matching TRBD1. With 5 bases clipped from V and 3 bases from J, the junction kept 7 bases outside the gene matches. CDR3 length equals 15 residues. Germline V lookup: CDR1 SGDLS, CDR2 YYNGEE. The CDR3 sequence: CASRPLGGDTGELFF. CDR3 DNA sequence: TGTGCCAGCAGGCCCTTAGGGGGCGACACCGGGGAGCTGTTTTTT. The full variable domain, its missing parts supplied by reference TRBV9 and TRBJ2-2, is DSGVTQTPKHLITATGQRVTLRCSPRSGDLSVYWYQQSLDQGLQFLIQYYNGEERAKGNILERFSAQQFPDLHSELNLSSLELGDSALYFCASRPLGGDTGELFFGEGSRLTVL.

The chain links TRBV7-3 to TRBJ2-1; D tentatively reads TRBD1 or TRBD2 (5 bases each). The CDR3 sequence is 16 residues long. V lost 4 bases and J 8 bases, leaving 21 bases between the germline ends. In germline, CDR1 is SGHTA, CDR2 FQGTGA. The CDR3 reads CASSSLLLGVGDEQFF. DNA for the CDR3: TGTGCCAGCAGCTCCCTATTGTTGGGGGTTGGGGATGAGCAGTTCTTC.

This clonotype was recorded at least ten times. This chain joins TRBV5-6 and TRBJ2-3, with TRBD2 matching 9 bases. The CDR3 is 15 residues long. Unmatched junction bases numbered 8, after V lost 4 bases and J lost 5 bases. Germline assignment: CDR1 SGHDT and CDR2 YYEEEE. The CDR3 is CASSPAGGPGDTQYF. The CDR3 DNA follows: TGTGCCAGCAGCCCCGCGGGAGGGCCTGGAGATACGCAGTATTTT.

Only a few counts were recorded for this clonotype. This chain joins TRBV9 and TRBJ2-3; 7 bases align to TRBD1. CDR1 and CDR2 from the germline V gene are SGDLS and YYNGEE. This CDR3 is 15 amino acids long. J gave up 5 bases and V 0 bases, and 6 bases lay outside the gene matches. The DNA of the CDR3 is TGTGCCAGCAGCGTAGACGACAGGGAGCGAGATACGCAGTATTTT. Its protein product is CASSVDDRERDTQYF.

At least ten counts were recorded for this clonotype. The rearrangement links TRBV12-3 or TRBV12-4 to TRBJ1-3, with D perhaps TRBD1 (5 bases). This CDR3 has 12 residues. V shed 6 bases and J shed 14 bases, with 17 bases lying between them. The DNA for the CDR3 is TGTGCCAGCAGCCCCTTAGCGGGGGTGTTATATTTT. This sequence encodes CASSPLAGVLYF.

This clonotype has a count of ten or more. The rearrangement joins TRBV7-3 to TRBJ1-4; weak D call: TRBD1 (6 bases). CDR3 size: 15 residues. The germline CDR1 and CDR2 sequences are SGHTA and FQGTGA. V lost 5 bases, J lost 3 bases, and 13 bases lay in between. CDR3 loop: CASSPQGFPNEKLFF. The CDR3 bases are TGTGCCAGCAGCCCCCAGGGGTTTCCTAATGAAAAACTGTTTTTT.

Many counts were recorded for this clonotype. V and J are TRBV6-2 or TRBV6-3 and TRBJ1-2; perhaps TRBD1 as D (6 bases). V was trimmed by 6 bases and J by 6 bases, leaving 14 bases between them. The CDR3 is made up of 13 amino acids. Per the germline V gene, CDR1 is MNHEY and CDR2 is SVGEGT. CDR3: CASSSEYRDGYTF. Written as DNA, the CDR3 is TGTGCCAGCAGCTCCGAATACAGGGATGGCTACACCTTC.

This clonotype was seen many times. V and J are TRBV2 and TRBJ2-7; possibly TRBD1 or TRBD2 for D (5 bases each). Germline V gives CDR1 SNHLY, CDR2 FYNNEI. V lost 3 bases and J lost 4, with 19 bases in between. This CDR3 is 16 amino acids long. In DNA form, the CDR3 reads TGTGCCAGCAGTGACCCCGGGGAGTGGGGGAGATACGAGCAGTACTTC. Its protein is CASSDPGEWGRYEQYF.

The table lists this clonotype with many counts. The chain combines TRBV6-1 with TRBJ2-4, with D possibly matching TRBD1 (6 bases). CDR3 length equals 16 residues. V dropped 5 bases and J dropped 4 bases, with 18 bases sitting between them. Germline V CDR1 and CDR2: MNHNS, SASEGT. The CDR3 reads CASSRGREGSKNIQYF. The DNA for the CDR3 is TGTGCCAGCAGTAGGGGGAGAGAGGGTTCGAAAAACATTCAGTACTTC.

This clonotype showed up many times. The CDR3 loop is CASAGAGNSPLHF. The CDR3 nucleotides read TGTGCCAGCGCAGGGGCGGGTAATTCACCCCTCCACTTT. V and J are TRBV6-1 and TRBJ1-6; TRBD1 is a possible D gene (6 bases). From germline, CDR1 is MNHNS and CDR2 SASEGT. Trimming removed 8 bases from V and 6 bases from J, with 11 bases in between. This CDR3 region has 13 residues.

The gene calls are TRBV2 and TRBJ1-5; D ambiguous. The V end was cut by 8 bases, the J end by 1 base, with 9 bases between. This CDR3 is built from 13 residues. CDR1 and CDR2 (germline): SNHLY, FYNNEI. The CDR3 DNA reads TGTGCCAGCTCCTATGTGAGCAATCAGCCCCAGCATTTT. Translation: CASSYVSNQPQHF. The full variable domain, in which reference TRBV2 and TRBJ1-5 provide the parts outside the CDR3, is EPEVTQTPSHQVTQMGQEVILRCVPISNHLYFYWYRQILGQKVEFLVSFYNNEISEKSEIFDDQFSVERPDGSNFTLKIRSTKLEDSAMYFCASSYVSNQPQHFGDGTRLSIL.